This TCR beta chain was recorded in a study of T cells after yellow fever vaccination. Across the study: Where fractions had low cell numbers, libraries were prepared from them with the SMART-Seq v4 Ultra Low Input RNA kit.

V was shortened by 4 bases and J by 5 bases, with 21 bases between the two germline ends. In germline, CDR1 is SGDLS, CDR2 YYNGEE. This CDR3 contains 16 residues. By 5'RACE template switching, TCR cDNA was produced, with a universal primer site and UMIs added in the process. MiXCR, run by TCRdb on the 5' RACE reads, gives a single entry per CDR3 protein. The repertoire has about 140,000 distinct CDR3 sequences, less than 9.5% of them found once; the top ten carry 0.55% to 0.9%. This clonotype was recorded many times. The sample was CD4+ T cells sorted from PBMCs, taken 5 days after the yellow fever booster vaccination. The chain recombines TRBV9 with TRBJ2-5; TRBD1 or TRBD2 may be the D gene (5 bases each). The receptor was derived from a man aged 25-40 years who received the YFV17D yellow fever vaccine. The CDR3 loop reads CASSLEGQAFGETQYF. Here the CDR3 DNA reads TGTGCCAGCAGCCTTGAGGGGCAGGCGTTTGGGGAGACCCAGTACTTC.